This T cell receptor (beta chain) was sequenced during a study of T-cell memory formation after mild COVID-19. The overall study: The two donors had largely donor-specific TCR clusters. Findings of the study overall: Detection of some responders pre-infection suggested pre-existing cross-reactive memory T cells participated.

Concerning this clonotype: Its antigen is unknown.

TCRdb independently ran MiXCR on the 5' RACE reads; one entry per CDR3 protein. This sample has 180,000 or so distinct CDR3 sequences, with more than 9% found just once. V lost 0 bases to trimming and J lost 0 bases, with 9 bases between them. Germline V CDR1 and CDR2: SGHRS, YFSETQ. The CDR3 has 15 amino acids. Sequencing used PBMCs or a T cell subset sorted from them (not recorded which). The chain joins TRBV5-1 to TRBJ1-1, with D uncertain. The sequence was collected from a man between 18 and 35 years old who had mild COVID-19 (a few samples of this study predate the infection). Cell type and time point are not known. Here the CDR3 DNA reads TGCGCCAGCAGCTTGGGGAACGGTTTGAACACTGAAGCTTTCTTT. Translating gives CASSLGNGLNTEAFF.